A selection of T cell receptor beta chains follows, all from one sample in a study of regulatory T cells in long-lasting Graves disease. TCRdb redid the calling of the multiplex PCR reads with MiXCR, one entry per CDR3 protein. This sample has 400,000 to 500,000 distinct CDR3 sequences, with roughly 21% found just once. This sample comprised peripheral blood mononuclear cells (PBMCs), obtained when the disease was refractory, from a patient treated with antithyroid drugs. The receptors were sampled from a female donor with Graves disease. The CDR3 runs from the conserved cysteine through the conserved F or W. The D gene is left open where the match is weak. Only some rows state a clone size, as once, few, many or a class for expanded clones.

d_gene	v_gene	j_gene	abundance	len	CDR3aa	CDR3nt
NA	TRBV3-1	TRBJ1-5	few	13	CASSQFLSQPQHF	TGTGCCAGCAGCCAGTTCCTGAGTCAGCCCCAGCATTTT
TRBD1	TRBV30	TRBJ1-5	many	14	CAWNRQGGNQPQHF	TGTGCCTGGAACCGTCAGGGGGGCAATCAGCCCCAGCATTTT
NA	TRBV5-1	TRBJ1-2	NA	12	CASSIDNYGYTF	TGCGCCAGCAGCATCGACAACTATGGCTACACCTTC
NA	TRBV20-1	TRBJ2-2	NA	12	CSTRAESGELFF	TGCAGCACACGGGCGGAATCCGGGGAGCTGTTTTTT
TRBD1	TRBV27	TRBJ2-6	NA	15	CASSTGGSGANVLTF	TGTGCCAGCAGCACAGGGGGCTCTGGGGCCAACGTCCTGACTTTC
NA	TRBV20-1	TRBJ2-5	many	15	CSARDLGGVRETQYF	TGCAGTGCTAGAGATCTAGGGGGAGTTAGGGAGACCCAGTACTTC
NA	TRBV14	TRBJ2-7	NA	13	CASRRDATYEQYF	TGTGCCAGCCGGAGGGACGCCACCTACGAGCAGTACTTC
TRBD1	TRBV5-6	TRBJ2-7	few	19	CASSWGLKGSRGPAYEQYF	TGTGCCAGCAGCTGGGGGTTAAAGGGATCGAGGGGGCCAGCCTACGAGCAGTACTTC
NA	TRBV15	TRBJ1-1	many	15	CATSRDGVFATEAFF	TGTGCCACCAGCAGAGACGGGGTATTTGCCACTGAAGCTTTCTTT
NA	TRBV5-1	TRBJ2-5	NA	15	CASSLASTPQETQYF	TGCGCCAGCAGCTTGGCCTCCACTCCCCAAGAGACCCAGTACTTC
TRBD2	TRBV11-2	TRBJ2-7	NA	16	CASSLGTSGMYYEQYF	TGTGCCAGCAGCTTAGGGACTAGCGGGATGTACTACGAGCAGTACTTC
NA	TRBV5-4	TRBJ2-5	many	14	CASSFVGRGETQYF	TGTGCCAGCAGCTTCGTGGGGCGGGGAGAGACCCAGTACTTC
TRBD1	TRBV10-3	TRBJ2-7	many	12	CAIRDRVNEQYF	TGTGCCATCAGGGACAGGGTAAACGAGCAGTACTTC
NA	TRBV14	TRBJ1-1	NA	16	CASSQTWGRGDTEAFF	TGTGCCAGCAGCCAGACCTGGGGGCGCGGGGACACTGAAGCTTTCTTT
NA	TRBV7-8	TRBJ2-2	many	15	CASSLSLANTGELFF	TGTGCCAGCAGCTTAAGCCTAGCGAACACCGGGGAGCTGTTTTTT
TRBD2	TRBV12-3/TRBV12-4	TRBJ2-1	many	14	CASSPSGSRNEQFF	TGTGCCAGCAGTCCTAGCGGGAGCCGCAATGAGCAGTTCTTC
NA	TRBV2	TRBJ2-1	many	14	CASSSSEAYNEQFF	TGTGCCAGCAGTTCTAGCGAAGCCTACAATGAGCAGTTCTTC
NA	TRBV9	TRBJ1-2	few	13	CASSVSGSYGYTF	TGTGCCAGCAGCGTATCGGGGTCCTATGGCTACACCTTC
TRBD2	TRBV2	TRBJ2-5	many	15	CASRLKGLAQETQYF	TGTGCCAGCAGACTTAAGGGACTAGCCCAAGAGACCCAGTACTTC
NA	TRBV7-3	TRBJ2-2	many	15	CASSDRRTATGELFF	TGTGCCAGCAGTGATCGGAGGACAGCCACCGGGGAGCTGTTTTTT
NA	TRBV10-3	TRBJ1-1	many	11	CAISEGYEAFF	TGTGCCATCAGTGAGGGGTATGAAGCTTTCTTT
NA	TRBV20-1	TRBJ1-6	few	14	CSAARQGNNSPLHF	TGCAGTGCTGCCCGGCAGGGGAATAATTCACCCCTCCACTTT
NA	TRBV28	TRBJ1-1	many	14	CASRPGRQNTEAFF	TGTGCCAGCAGACCGGGACGGCAGAACACTGAAGCTTTCTTT
NA	TRBV20-1	TRBJ1-1	NA	12	CSARFGDTEAFF	TGCAGTGCTAGATTTGGGGACACTGAAGCTTTCTTT
TRBD1	TRBV9	TRBJ2-5	few	16	CASSPWTGGPQETQYF	TGTGCCAGCAGCCCTTGGACAGGTGGGCCTCAAGAGACCCAGTACTTC
NA	TRBV7-6	TRBJ2-7	NA	14	CASSFIGESGEQYF	TGTGCCAGCAGCTTCATCGGGGAGTCGGGGGAGCAGTACTTC
NA	TRBV5-4	TRBJ2-7	NA	13	CASSLGKTYEQYF	TGTGCCAGCAGCTTGGGCAAAACATACGAGCAGTACTTC
NA	TRBV7-9	TRBJ2-7	NA	14	CASCSPGLLSEQYF	TGTGCCAGCTGCTCTCCAGGTCTTCTCTCCGAGCAGTACTTC
NA	TRBV9	TRBJ2-2	NA	14	CASSAGGRTGELFF	TGTGCCAGCAGCGCCGGGGGACGGACCGGGGAGCTGTTTTTT
NA	TRBV6-5	TRBJ1-2	few	13	CASSYMGTSGYTF	TGTGCCAGCAGTTACATGGGGACCTCTGGCTACACCTTC
TRBD2	TRBV2	TRBJ2-1	few	14	CASARLAAYNEQFF	TGTGCCAGCGCTCGACTAGCCGCCTACAATGAGCAGTTCTTC
TRBD1	TRBV15	TRBJ1-4	NA	16	CATSRDQRQGIGLLFF	TGTGCCACCAGCAGAGATCAGAGACAGGGCATTGGCCTTCTGTTTTTT
NA	TRBV7-8	TRBJ2-3	NA	13	CASSLVGIDTQYF	TGTGCCAGCAGCTTAGTCGGAATCGATACGCAGTATTTT
NA	TRBV7-2	TRBJ1-2	NA	15	CASSSGGGVNHGYTF	TGTGCCAGCAGCTCGGGGGGAGGAGTTAACCATGGCTACACCTTC
TRBD2	TRBV30	TRBJ2-7	many	13	CAWSPRGDYEQYF	TGTGCCTGGAGTCCCCGGGGGGACTACGAGCAGTACTTC
TRBD1	TRBV12-3/TRBV12-4	TRBJ2-5	NA	17	CASSRDRGPGNKETQYF	TGTGCCAGCAGTCGGGACAGGGGGCCGGGTAATAAAGAGACCCAGTACTTC
NA	TRBV29-1	TRBJ2-7	NA	15	CSVDGGGPSSYEQYF	TGCAGCGTTGATGGTGGCGGGCCGAGCTCCTACGAGCAGTACTTC